The rows below give T cell receptor beta chains drawn from one sample of a study of early T cells in non-severe SARS-CoV-2 infection. Each CDR3 protein is one row after TCRdb ran MiXCR on the 5' RACE reads. The table includes 70,000 to 95,000 distinct CDR3 sequences, around 9.9% detected once. Sequenced: whole blood. Receptors originate from an adult who was a healthcare worker with PCR-confirmed SARS-CoV-2 infection or an uninfected control (not recorded which). Each CDR3 is given without its conserved first and last residue. Some rows mark clone size as missing; the rest say once, few, many or name a class of expanded clone.

V gene	clone size	CDR3 length	J gene	CDR3 protein
TRBV6-1	.	14	TRBJ2-1	ATGTSGFSSYNEQF
TRBV20-1	few	9	TRBJ2-1	SAGTSNEQF
TRBV28	many	15	TRBJ2-2	ASSPLTSGRGTGELF
TRBV20-1	many	13	TRBJ1-1	SADGQGAMNTEAF
TRBV7-6	few	12	TRBJ2-1	ASSRQAGNNEQF
TRBV4-2	.	10	TRBJ2-7	ASSRGGYEQY
TRBV5-4	.	16	TRBJ2-7	ASSWRQAGLAGESKQY
TRBV7-2	few	11	TRBJ1-4	ASSLGGREKLF
TRBV11-2	.	10	TRBJ2-7	ASSLWDYEQY
TRBV18	few	14	TRBJ2-3	ASSPPTKLRTDTQY
TRBV4-2	few	11	TRBJ2-1	ASSLTGNNEQF
TRBV24-1	.	11	TRBJ2-1	ATSEIDRSGQF
TRBV5-1	.	13	TRBJ2-1	ASSLDVQFANEQF
TRBV14	few	15	TRBJ1-6	ASSQDRFSSYNSPLH